The T cell receptor beta chain described here comes from a study of blood T cells in healthy people across ages. Germline-derived CDR1 and CDR2 are SNHLY and FYNNEI. The V gene end was trimmed by 2 bases and the J gene end by 7 bases; junction bases not matched to a gene: 6. The CDR3 extends over 15 amino acids. Sample-barcoded 5' priming and a J-beta primer mix drove a second PCR of about 7 to 12 cycles. TCRdb re-derived calls from the 5' RACE reads in MiXCR, one entry per CDR3 protein. Among some 860,000 distinct CDR3 sequences listed, around three fifths were seen once. The source of this sequence is a middle-aged man in good health. The sample comprised blood. This chain connects TRBV2 to TRBJ2-7, with 12 bases aligning to TRBD2. CDR3 amino acids: CASSELAGGPVEQYF. The CDR3 DNA sequence: TGTGCCAGCAGTGAACTAGCGGGGGGGCCGGTTGAGCAGTACTTC.